A single sample is the source of the 20 T cell receptor beta chains below, sequenced in a study of OX40 agonist ivuxolimab in advanced cancers. Assay used: immunoSEQ multiplex PCR; TCRdb lists only in-frame clones, some missing. The sample consists of about 66,000 clones, 83% of them appearing once. Sequencing used CD4+ or CD8+ T cells sorted from blood, obtained in a trial of the OX40 agonist ivuxolimab. All receptors derive from an adult with an advanced solid tumor such as melanoma, head and neck, liver or kidney cancer.

The CDR3 nucleotides read TGTGCCAGCAGCTTAGTCGGCGGGAGTGCATACAATGAGCAGTTCTTC. Amino acid sequence: CASSLVGGSAYNEQFF. The chain links TRBV11-3 to TRBJ2-1, with TRBD2 matching over 7 bases. Trimming removed 1 base from V and 4 bases from J; junction bases left unmatched: 7. Germline CDR1 is SGHNT and CDR2 is YENEEA. This CDR3 is built from 16 residues. The full variable domain, in which reference TRBV11-3 and TRBJ2-1 provide the parts outside the CDR3, is EAGVVQSPRYKIIEKKQPVAFWCNPISGHNTLYWYLQNLGQGPELLIRYENEEAVDDSQLPKDRFSAERLKGVDSTLKIQPAELGDSAVYLCASSLVGGSAYNEQFFGPGTRLTVL.

The table lists this clone with a count of one. The rearrangement links TRBV6-6 to TRBJ1-3; 7 nucleotides match TRBD1. The CDR3 runs 15 residues. Losses at the gene ends were 2 bases for V and 2 bases for J; bases not matched to a gene: 3. Germline CDR1 and CDR2: MNHNY and SVGAGI (reference sequence). CDR3 in amino acids: CASSYDRDTGNTIYF. DNA for the CDR3: TGTGCCAGCAGTTACGACAGGGACACTGGAAACACCATATATTTT.

This chain connects TRBV13 to TRBJ2-1; 9 nucleotides line up with TRBD2. Trimming at V came to 2 bases and at J to 3 bases, leaving 2 bases not matched to a gene. The germline CDR1 and CDR2 sequences are PRHDT and FYEKMQ (reference sequence). The CDR3 consists of 15 residues. CDR3 bases: TGTGCCAGCAGCTTACCTAGCGGGGACTACAATGAGCAGTTCTTC. Protein: CASSLPSGDYNEQFF.

The chain recombines TRBV19 with TRBJ1-2, with TRBD1 identical over 9 bases. This CDR3 contains 16 residues. Germline V lookup: CDR1 LNHDA, CDR2 SQIVND (reference sequence). With 4 bases clipped from V and 3 bases from J, the junction kept 9 bases outside the gene matches. CDR3 DNA: TGTGCCAGTAGTAGCCCCGGGACAGGGAAGCACTATGGCTACACCTTC. This encodes CASSSPGTGKHYGYTF.

DNA of the CDR3: TGCAGCGCGGAATTCCTAGGCAATGAGCAGTTCTTC. Translation gives CSAEFLGNEQFF. The chain combines TRBV29-1 with TRBJ2-1; D not certain. The V and J ends lost 7 bases and 6 bases respectively, with 13 bases between them. This CDR3 is built from 12 residues. Germline V lookup: CDR1 SQVTM, CDR2 ANQGSEA.

This clone was seen only a few times. The genes are TRBV7-9 and TRBJ2-5; D perhaps matches TRBD2 (6 bases). The V end was cut by 2 bases, the J end by 1 base, with 8 bases between. This CDR3 contains 14 residues. The germline V gene has CDR1 SEHNR and CDR2 FQNEAQ (reference sequence). CDR3 residues: CASSLWTTQETQYF. The CDR3 nucleotides read TGTGCCAGCAGCTTATGGACTACCCAAGAGACCCAGTACTTC.

The chain links TRBV19 to TRBJ2-1, with D unclear. CDR1 is LNHDA, CDR2 SQIVND, per germline (reference sequence). The V end was cut by 3 bases, the J end by 6 bases, with 6 bases between. This CDR3 is 12 amino acids long. CDR3 bases: TGTGCCAGTAGTATGCGTCTCAATGAGCAGTTCTTC. Translated, it gives CASSMRLNEQFF. Filled out from reference TRBV19 and TRBJ2-1, the complete variable domain reads DGGITQSPKYLFRKEGQNVTLSCEQNLNHDAMYWYRQDPGQGLRLIYYSQIVNDFQKGDIAEGYSVSREKKESFPLTVTSAQKNPTAFYLCASSMRLNEQFFGPGTRLTVL.

The chain employs TRBV27 and TRBJ1-2; TRBD1 agrees at 7 bases. The CDR3 sequence is 14 residues long. In germline, CDR1 is MNHEY, CDR2 SMNVEV (reference sequence). J gave up 3 bases and V 3 bases, and 4 bases lay outside the gene matches. CDR3 in DNA: TGTGCCAGCAGTTTGATAGGGGGCGACTATGGCTACACCTTC. This gives the protein CASSLIGGDYGYTF.

This clone was seen a single time. V gene TRBV29-1 combines with J gene TRBJ2-1, with 10 bases that match TRBD2. The trim removed 3 bases at V and 5 bases at J, leaving 4 bases unmatched. Germline lookup yields CDR1 SQVTM and CDR2 ANQGSEA. The CDR3 runs 14 residues. CDR3 sequence (DNA): TGCAGCGTTGAGGGCCTAGCGGGGGACAATGAGCAGTTCTTC. The encoded protein is CSVEGLAGDNEQFF.

This chain links TRBV30 with TRBJ1-1, with D hard to call. Germline V CDR1 and CDR2: GTSNPN, SVGIG (reference sequence). The CDR3 has 14 residues. Trimming stripped 0 bases from V and 1 base from J, with 9 bases between. The CDR3 sequence: CAWSVGHQNTEAFF. The CDR3 DNA reads as TGTGCCTGGAGTGTGGGCCACCAGAACACTGAAGCTTTCTTT.

This rearrangement joins TRBV5-1 to TRBJ2-1, with TRBD1 matching 7 bases. J gave up 5 bases and V 3 bases, and 5 bases lay outside the gene matches. CDR1 is SGHRS and CDR2 is YFSETQ in the germline V gene. This CDR3 is 14 amino acids long. CDR3 sequence reads: CASSSGQPDNEQFF. The CDR3 DNA follows: TGCGCCAGCAGCTCGGGACAGCCCGACAATGAGCAGTTCTTC.

Written as DNA, the CDR3 is TGCGCCAGCAGCCAAGATCGGAACGAGTTTAGTCCTGGGGCCAACGTCCTGACTTTC. Its protein is CASSQDRNEFSPGANVLTF. The chain joins TRBV4-1 to TRBJ2-6; D ambiguous. Trimming took off 0 bases at V and 2 bases at J, with 17 bases between the two ends. This CDR3 is built from 19 residues. Germline CDR1 MGHRA, CDR2 YSYEKL.

The V call is TRBV5-4, the J call TRBJ2-2, with TRBD2 as a possible D gene (6 bases). CDR1 is SGHNT and CDR2 is YYREEE in the germline V gene (reference sequence). Trimming removed 2 bases at V and 1 base at J, with 9 bases between. The length of the CDR3 is 15 residues. The CDR3 DNA follows: TGTGCCAGCAGCTTTGGTAGCGGGAACACCGGGGAGCTGTTTTTT. It yields the protein CASSFGSGNTGELFF.

The chain links TRBV6-5 to TRBJ1-2, with TRBD1 identical over 8 bases. The CDR3 runs 14 residues. Germline trimming cut 6 bases from V and 6 bases from J; bases unmatched to any gene: 9. Germline lookup yields CDR1 MNHEY and CDR2 SVGAGI. CDR3 amino acids: CASRARGRGNGYTF. CDR3 nucleotides: TGTGCCAGCAGGGCCAGGGGGCGCGGGAATGGCTACACCTTC.

This rearrangement joins TRBV7-9 to TRBJ2-1, with 8 bases identical to TRBD2. Germline CDR1 SEHNR, CDR2 FQNEAQ (reference sequence). After removal of 11 bases from V and 0 bases from J, the junction contained 6 bases not matched to a gene. This CDR3 is 14 amino acids long. CDR3 nucleotides: TGTGCCCTCGGGAGGGGCAGCTCCTACAATGAGCAGTTCTTC. Amino acid sequence: CALGRGSSYNEQFF.

The J gene is TRBJ2-2, the V gene TRBV7-6; 16 nucleotides match TRBD2. Trimming cost V 4 bases and J 7 bases; bases outside gene matches: 9. Germline CDR1 reads SGHVS; CDR2 reads FNYEAQ. The CDR3 loop spans 18 amino acids. CDR3 residues: CASSSGLAGGPRNGELFF. The CDR3 DNA follows: TGTGCCAGCAGCTCGGGACTAGCGGGAGGGCCTAGGAACGGGGAGCTGTTTTTT.

This chain links TRBV18 with TRBJ2-1, with no clear D. V was trimmed by 2 bases and J by 8 bases, leaving 13 bases between them. CDR1 is KGHSH and CDR2 is LQKENI in the germline V gene. CDR3 length equals 14 residues. The CDR3 DNA reads TGTGCCAGCTCACCAAGTCTCCAGCAGCATGAGCAGTTCTTC. The encoded protein is CASSPSLQQHEQFF.

The rearrangement joins TRBV7-2 to TRBJ2-2; D possibly corresponds to TRBD1 (6 bases). Deletions cut 2 bases from V and 8 bases from J, with 18 bases between. This CDR3 has 16 amino acids. CDR1 SGHTA and CDR2 FQGNSA come from the germline V gene. CDR3 loop: CASSLRRGTFGGELFF. For the CDR3, the DNA is TGTGCCAGCAGCTTACGCAGGGGAACGTTTGGGGGGGAGCTGTTTTTT.

The V gene is TRBV5-6, the J gene TRBJ1-2; 9 nucleotides agree with TRBD1. The V segment lost 4 bases and the J segment 2 bases; nucleotides outside the gene matches: 3. This CDR3 spans 14 amino acids. The germline V gene encodes CDR1 SGHDT and CDR2 YYEEEE. The CDR3, as DNA: TGTGCCAGCAGCCCGGACAGGGGAAACTATGGCTACACCTTC. Amino acids: CASSPDRGNYGYTF.

The chain employs TRBV6-5 and TRBJ2-7; no definite D call. Trimming removed 7 bases from V and 2 bases from J, with 15 bases in between. Per germline, CDR1 MNHEY and CDR2 SVGAGI. The CDR3 covers 14 residues. The CDR3 DNA reads as TGTGCCAGCAAGGGTACCAAACCTCCCTACGAGCAGTACTTC. Encoded protein: CASKGTKPPYEQYF.